One sample yielded the 16 T cell receptor beta chains listed below, sequenced in a study of cytomegalovirus exposure and HLA in healthy donors. Researchers ran the PCR with 60 Vbeta and 13 Jbeta primers. Generated by immunoSEQ multiplex PCR, the TCRdb table keeps only in-frame clones and is missing some. The sample has 300,000 or so clones, about 83% seen once. Sequencing input: PBMCs. Receptors were obtained from a woman aged 40 to 50 in good health and CMV-seropositive.

The chain has TRBV10-1 and TRBJ2-1, with 12 bases aligning to TRBD2. Germline CDR1 reads WNHNN; CDR2 reads SYGVQD (reference sequence). CDR3 length: 22 amino acids. With V trimmed by 2 bases and J by 1 base, 18 bases remained unmatched. This CDR3 reads CASSEGLAGNTRGRRSYNEQFF. The CDR3 nucleotides read TGCGCCAGCAGTGAGGGACTAGCGGGAAATACACGGGGCCGTAGATCCTACAATGAGCAGTTCTTC.

This chain connects TRBV23-1 to TRBJ2-4, with a tentative D call TRBD2 (5 bases). TRBV23-1 has ORF status, its function being uncertain. The ends were cut back, 1 base at V and 1 base at J, with 11 bases in the middle. The CDR3 spans 16 residues. CDR3: CASSQWVGLAKNIQYF. CDR3 nucleotide sequence: TGCGCCAGCAGTCAATGGGTTGGACTGGCCAAAAACATTCAGTACTTC.

A remark on this clone: The sample has other DNA sequences that encode this CDR3 too. V and J are TRBV18 and TRBJ2-7; TRBD1 matches at 8 bases. J gave up 5 bases and V 6 bases, and 3 bases lay outside the gene matches. CDR3 size: 12 residues. The germline V gene encodes CDR1 KGHSH and CDR2 LQKENI. CDR3: CASSADRDEQYF. Here the CDR3 DNA reads TGTGCCAGCTCGGCGGACAGGGACGAGCAGTACTTC.

The rearrangement joins TRBV19 to TRBJ2-7; tentative D call: TRBD1 (6 bases). This CDR3 region has 15 residues. V was trimmed by 6 bases and J by 1 base, leaving 16 bases between them. Germline V CDR1 and CDR2: LNHDA, SQIVND (reference sequence). CDR3 nucleotides: TGTGCCAGTAGCTTGGATAACAGGGTTTCCTACGAGCAGTACTTC. It specifies CASSLDNRVSYEQYF.

This rearrangement joins TRBV19 to TRBJ2-1; a weak D match, TRBD2 (5 bases). CDR3 length: 14 residues. Germline-derived CDR1 and CDR2 are LNHDA and SQIVND (reference sequence). The V end lost 3 bases, the J end lost 1 base, and 7 bases lay between the germline ends. This CDR3 is CASSIRGSYNEQFF. CDR3 bases: TGTGCCAGTAGTATCCGGGGTTCCTACAATGAGCAGTTCTTC. The variable domain in full, completed from reference TRBV19 and TRBJ2-1, reads DGGITQSPKYLFRKEGQNVTLSCEQNLNHDAMYWYRQDPGQGLRLIYYSQIVNDFQKGDIAEGYSVSREKKESFPLTVTSAQKNPTAFYLCASSIRGSYNEQFFGPGTRLTVL.

V usage is TRBV7-2 and J usage is TRBJ1-1, with D unclear. Trimming took off 2 bases at V and 4 bases at J, with 5 bases between the two ends. This CDR3 is built from 12 residues. From germline, CDR1 is SGHTA and CDR2 FQGNSA. This CDR3 is CASSLMATEAFF. The CDR3 DNA follows: TGTGCCAGCAGCTTAATGGCCACTGAAGCTTTCTTT.

This clone occurred once. This chain uses TRBV30 with TRBJ1-2, with 7 bases that match TRBD1. Germline lookup yields CDR1 GTSNPN and CDR2 SVGIG (reference sequence). V lost 2 bases, J lost 4 bases, and 16 bases stayed unmatched. This CDR3 spans 17 amino acids. The CDR3 spells CAWSKPGQRLLGYGYTF. CDR3 bases: TGTGCCTGGAGTAAACCGGGACAGCGACTCCTGGGCTATGGCTACACCTTC.

This chain uses TRBV14 with TRBJ2-7; 8 bases map to TRBD2. This CDR3 comprises 15 residues. J was trimmed by 7 bases and V by 1 base; bases with no gene match: 9. CDR1 and CDR2 (germline): SGHDN, FVKESK. As DNA, the CDR3 is TGTGCCAGCAGCCAAGTTGTAGCGGGGATGGGTGAGCAGTACTTC. It translates to CASSQVVAGMGEQYF.

V is TRBV11-3 and J is TRBJ1-1; the D is unclear. Germline V CDR1 and CDR2: SGHNT, YENEEA. With 1 base removed from V and 11 bases from J, the gap between germline ends came to 8 bases. This CDR3 is built from 11 residues. The DNA for the CDR3 is TGTGCCAGCAGCTTAGCCCTAGAGGCTTTCTTT. Translation gives CASSLALEAFF.

This clone was seen more than once but under ten times. This rearrangement joins TRBV9 to TRBJ2-7; the match to TRBD2 covers 9 bases. J gave up 2 bases and V 3 bases, and 15 bases lay outside the gene matches. The CDR3 has 18 amino acids. Germline V gene sequence: CDR1 SGDLS, CDR2 YYNGEE. The CDR3 DNA sequence: TGTGCCAGCAGCGCGGGAGGAGGAGCGGGAGGATGGGCCTACGAGCAGTACTTC. As protein: CASSAGGGAGGWAYEQYF.

The gene calls are TRBV2 and TRBJ1-2, with D possibly matching TRBD1 (5 bases). Germline V gene data show CDR1 as SNHLY and CDR2 as FYNNEI. The V gene lost 3 bases and the J gene lost 4 bases, with 9 bases spanning the gap. The CDR3 extends over 13 amino acids. CDR3 sequence reads: CASSDRTTYGYTF. In DNA, the CDR3 is TGTGCCAGCAGTGACCGGACAACCTATGGCTACACCTTC. The full variable domain, rest sourced from reference TRBV2 and TRBJ1-2, is EPEVTQTPSHQVTQMGQEVILRCVPISNHLYFYWYRQILGQKVEFLVSFYNNEISEKSEIFDDQFSVERPDGSNFTLKIRSTKLEDSAMYFCASSDRTTYGYTFGSGTRLTVV.

V gene TRBV30 combines with J gene TRBJ2-4, with a tentative D call TRBD2 (6 bases). Germline values: CDR1 GTSNPN, CDR2 SVGIG (reference sequence). CDR3 length: 11 amino acids. The germline V and J ends were trimmed by 1 base and 9 bases, with 7 bases remaining between them. The CDR3 is CAWSDGSIQYF. DNA of the CDR3: TGTGCCTGGAGTGACGGGAGCATTCAGTACTTC.

The chain recombines TRBV28 with TRBJ2-3; 7 nucleotides match TRBD2. There are 16 residues in the CDR3. V gave up 6 bases and J gave up 2 bases; unmatched junction bases: 11. Germline V gene lookup returns CDR1 MDHEN and CDR2 SYDVKM. The CDR3 here is CASRALLAVDTDTQYF. The CDR3 bases are TGTGCCAGCAGAGCCCTCCTAGCGGTCGACACAGATACGCAGTATTTT.

The J gene is TRBJ1-2, the V gene TRBV29-1; D might be TRBD1 (6 bases). The CDR3 runs to 12 residues. CDR1 is SQVTM and CDR2 is ANQGSEA in the germline V gene. V was pared by 6 bases and J by 7 bases, with 15 bases between. Written as DNA, the CDR3 is TGCAGCGTCTCGGGACAAGGAGGTGGCTACACCTTC. Its translation is CSVSGQGGGYTF.

The chain combines TRBV7-9 with TRBJ1-2, with D perhaps TRBD1 (5 bases). Germline V CDR1 and CDR2: SEHNR, FQNEAQ (reference sequence). V lost 5 bases and J 5 bases, leaving 18 bases between the germline ends. The CDR3 sequence is 15 residues long. This chain's CDR3 is CASSPAGRGAYGYTF. The CDR3 nucleotides read TGTGCCAGCAGCCCCGCGGGGAGAGGGGCATATGGCTACACCTTC. The full variable domain, rest sourced from reference TRBV7-9 and TRBJ1-2, is DTGVSQNPRHKITKRGQNVTFRCDPISEHNRLYWYRQTLGQGPEFLTYFQNEAQLEKSRLLSDRFSAERPKGSFSTLEIQRTEQGDSAMYLCASSPAGRGAYGYTFGSGTRLTVV.

This clone was found once. The chain links TRBV10-1 to TRBJ1-5; 7 bases are shared with TRBD1. Per germline, CDR1 WNHNN and CDR2 SYGVQD (reference sequence). The CDR3 has 18 amino acids. V was clipped by 0 bases and J by 3 bases; unmatched bases: 11. CDR3 sequence reads: CASSESPNPTGYNQPQHF. The CDR3 nucleotides are TGCGCCAGCAGTGAGTCCCCGAACCCGACAGGGTACAATCAGCCCCAGCATTTT.